The T cell receptor (beta chain) under discussion was sequenced for a study of neurological immune-mediated disorders. This clonotype was observed at least ten times. As yet, its antigen is unknown. Synthesis of cDNA used 5'RACE (with 10-nucleotide random UMIs). Every sequencing run produced over 160 million TCR-beta sequences that came from 15-18 subjects. MiXCR was run by TCRdb on the 5' RACE reads, yielding one entry per CDR3 protein. There are tens of thousands of distinct CDR3 sequences in the sample; over 9% occur only once, and approximately 5% lies in the top ten. Preparation of the unsorted libraries drew on 2 million PBMCs stored at -80 C. Study conclusions and caveats: HTLV-1-associated myelopathy had the most TCR clonal expansion, while multiple sclerosis had the least, a level that fell below healthy controls.

From germline, CDR1 is SGHTA and CDR2 FQGNSA. The CDR3 runs 14 residues. V was pared by 5 bases and J by 2 bases, with 12 bases between. The chain uses TRBV7-2 and TRBJ1-1; D is unclear. The source material was PBMCs. The TCR sequence derives from a man in his 70s with HTLV-1-associated myelopathy (HAM/TSP). The CDR3 loop reads CASSPPWGNTEAFF. Written as DNA, the CDR3 is TGTGCCAGCAGCCCCCCTTGGGGAAACACTGAAGCTTTCTTT.